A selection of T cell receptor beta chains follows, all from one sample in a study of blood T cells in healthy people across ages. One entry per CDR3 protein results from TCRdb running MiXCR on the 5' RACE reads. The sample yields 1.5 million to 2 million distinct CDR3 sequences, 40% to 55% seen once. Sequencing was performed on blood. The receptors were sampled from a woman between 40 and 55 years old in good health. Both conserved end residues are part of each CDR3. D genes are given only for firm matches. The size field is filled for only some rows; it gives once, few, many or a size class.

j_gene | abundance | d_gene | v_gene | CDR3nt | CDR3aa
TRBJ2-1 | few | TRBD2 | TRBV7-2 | TGTGCCAGCAGCCCCTCGACTAGCGGGGGCCTCCGCAATGAGCAGTTCTTC | CASSPSTSGGLRNEQFF
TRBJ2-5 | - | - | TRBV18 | TGTGCCAGCTCACCACGGAGTAACCAAGAGACCCAGTACTTC | CASSPRSNQETQYF
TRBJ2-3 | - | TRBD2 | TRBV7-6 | TGTGCCAGCAGCTTAGGTAGCGGGGGGGCGAGAGATACGCAGTATTTT | CASSLGSGGARDTQYF
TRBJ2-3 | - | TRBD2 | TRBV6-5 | TGTGCCAGCAGTTACTCGAGGGGAGCGGGGAGCACAGATACGCAGTATTTT | CASSYSRGAGSTDTQYF
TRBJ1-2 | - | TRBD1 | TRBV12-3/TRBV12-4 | TGTGCCAGCAGTTTAGCGACAGGGATTAATGGCTACACCTTC | CASSLATGINGYTF
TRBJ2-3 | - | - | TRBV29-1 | TGCAGCGTTCCCGCAGGGGCAATCACAGATACGCAGTATTTT | CSVPAGAITDTQYF
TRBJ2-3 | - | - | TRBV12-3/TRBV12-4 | TGTGCCAGCAGTGTGGGGCAGACAGATACGCAGTATTTT | CASSVGQTDTQYF
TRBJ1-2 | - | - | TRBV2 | TGTGCCAGCAGAGGGGACTCGGGGGGCTACACCTTC | CASRGDSGGYTF
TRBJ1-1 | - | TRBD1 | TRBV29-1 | TGCAGCGTTGGGAGGGCCCGGGACAGTGAAGCTTTCTTT | CSVGRARDSEAFF
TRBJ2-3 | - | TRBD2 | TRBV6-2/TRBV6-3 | TGTGCCAGCAGTTACAATAGCGGGAGTACAGATACGCAGTATTTT | CASSYNSGSTDTQYF
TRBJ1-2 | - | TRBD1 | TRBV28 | TGTGCCAGCAGTTTTGGACAGGGACACATTAACTATGGCTACACCTTC | CASSFGQGHINYGYTF
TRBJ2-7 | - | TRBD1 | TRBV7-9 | TGTGCCAGCAGCGCCCAAGACAGGGGGTTTCCCTACGAGCAGTACTTC | CASSAQDRGFPYEQYF
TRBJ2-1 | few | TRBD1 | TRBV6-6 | TGTGCCAGCAGTTACGGCGTAGGACAGGGGTTCAATGAGCAGTTCTTC | CASSYGVGQGFNEQFF